This T cell receptor beta chain emerged from a study of identical twins. The study, taken as a whole, reports: Low generation probability was overrepresented in out-of-frame alpha sequences shared by twins. There is a chance that invariant MAIT and iNKT cells partially muddied zero-insertion analyses. High-abundance cord blood beta clonotypes had fewer insertions; memory repertoires showed none.

This clonotype was seen a few times. What it recognizes is unknown. Germline lookup yields CDR1 MNHEY and CDR2 SVGAGI. This CDR3 region has 17 residues. V shed 2 bases, J shed 5 bases, and the junction held 13 bases outside the gene matches. A universal primer site was created by template switching, with the cDNA bearing unique molecular identifiers. Using its own MiXCR run on the 5' RACE reads, TCRdb lists one record per CDR3 protein. The sample yields some 320,000 distinct CDR3 sequences, around 12% seen once. Another study also made use of these data, one on yellow fever vaccine responses in identical twins.

The rearrangement uses TRBV6-5 and TRBJ2-3; the match to TRBD2 covers 7 bases. The TCR sequence derives from a woman under 30 in good health. Sequencing was done on a sample of CD8+ T cells sorted from blood. CDR3 in DNA: TGTGCCAGCAGTTACCCTGGTGGGGGAGGGCCAGTAGATACGCAGTATTTT. Protein product: CASSYPGGGGPVDTQYF.